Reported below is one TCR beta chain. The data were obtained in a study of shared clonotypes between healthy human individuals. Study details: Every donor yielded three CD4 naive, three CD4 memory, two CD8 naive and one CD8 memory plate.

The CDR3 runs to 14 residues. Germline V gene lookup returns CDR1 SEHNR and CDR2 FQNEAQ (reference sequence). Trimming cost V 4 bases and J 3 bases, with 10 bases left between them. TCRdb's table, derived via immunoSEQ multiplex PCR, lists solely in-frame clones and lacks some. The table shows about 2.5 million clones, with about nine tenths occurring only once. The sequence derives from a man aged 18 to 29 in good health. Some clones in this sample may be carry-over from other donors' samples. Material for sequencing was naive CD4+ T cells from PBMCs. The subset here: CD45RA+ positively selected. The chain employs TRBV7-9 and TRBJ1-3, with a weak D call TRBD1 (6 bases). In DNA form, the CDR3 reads TGTGCCAGCAGCTCAGCAGGGGATGGAAACACCATATATTTT. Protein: CASSSAGDGNTIYF.